Each of the 6 T cell receptor beta chains below was sequenced from the same sample in a study of OX40 agonist ivuxolimab in advanced cancers. Method: immunoSEQ multiplex PCR; TCRdb's copy keeps in-frame clones and lacks some. Here the sample spans some 25,000 clones, around four fifths being singletons. Sequenced here: CD4+ or CD8+ T cells sorted from blood, sampled in a trial of the OX40 agonist ivuxolimab. These receptors originate from an adult with an advanced solid tumor such as melanoma, head and neck, liver or kidney cancer.

The genes are TRBV28 and TRBJ2-7; D is uncertain. From germline, CDR1 is MDHEN and CDR2 SYDVKM. Deletions cut 1 base from V and 1 base from J, with 8 bases between. The CDR3 contains 14 residues. As DNA, the CDR3 is TGTGCCAGCAGTTTATTTACACCATCCTACGAGCAGTACTTC. This codes for CASSLFTPSYEQYF.

This chain uses TRBV27 with TRBJ1-1, with D hard to call. This CDR3 spans 12 amino acids. Germline assignment: CDR1 MNHEY and CDR2 SMNVEV (reference sequence). Trimming shortened V by 8 bases and J by 0 bases, and 7 bases separated the two germline ends. Written as DNA, the CDR3 is TGTGCCAGCCTCGGGATGAACACTGAAGCTTTCTTT. Translation: CASLGMNTEAFF.

This clone was recorded a few times. V is TRBV5-1 and J is TRBJ2-7; D may correspond to TRBD1 or TRBD2 (5 bases each). Germline CDR1 is SGHRS and CDR2 is YFSETQ. V lost 4 bases and J 3 bases, leaving 11 bases between the germline ends. The CDR3 spans 13 residues. CDR3 residues: CASSRDAYYEQYF. DNA of the CDR3: TGCGCCAGCAGCCGGGACGCCTACTACGAGCAGTACTTC.

The CDR3 nucleotides are TGTGCCAGCAGTTTACGTGGGTTCGCAGGTTCTAGCAATCAGCCCCAGCATTTT. The encoded protein is CASSLRGFAGSSNQPQHF. The chain uses TRBV28 and TRBJ1-5; no definite D call. CDR1 MDHEN and CDR2 SYDVKM come from the germline V gene. Trimming removed 2 bases from V and 0 bases from J, with 17 bases in between. This CDR3 comprises 18 residues.

V gene TRBV19 combines with J gene TRBJ2-5; 14 nucleotides agree with TRBD2. Germline loops: CDR1 LNHDA, CDR2 SQIVND (reference sequence). Trimming at V came to 5 bases and at J to 4 bases, leaving 3 bases not matched to a gene. This CDR3 spans 15 amino acids. CDR3 in DNA: TGTGCCAGTAGTGTGGGACTAGCGGGAGTAGAGACCCAGTACTTC. Translated, it gives CASSVGLAGVETQYF. Full variable domain (rest looked up from reference TRBV19 and TRBJ2-5): DGGITQSPKYLFRKEGQNVTLSCEQNLNHDAMYWYRQDPGQGLRLIYYSQIVNDFQKGDIAEGYSVSREKKESFPLTVTSAQKNPTAFYLCASSVGLAGVETQYFGPGTRLLVL.

The chain has TRBV9 and TRBJ1-2; the match to TRBD1 covers 8 bases. The V gene's germline CDR1 is SGDLS and CDR2 YYNGEE. V lost 0 bases, J lost 3 bases, and 7 bases stayed unmatched. The CDR3 is 16 residues long. The CDR3 loop reads CASSVEGQAPYYGYTF. As DNA, the CDR3 is TGTGCCAGCAGCGTAGAGGGACAGGCACCCTACTATGGCTACACCTTC.